The 5 T cell receptor beta chains given below trace back to one sample, sequenced in a study of T cell responses to AZD1222 COVID-19 vaccine. Produced via immunoSEQ multiplex PCR; TCRdb's table is partial and in-frame only. The repertoire holds under 200,000 clones, with 85% to 95% as singletons. Sequencing was performed on peripheral blood, taken on day 0 of AZD1222 vaccination. The receptors derive from an adult in good health.

This clone was observed a few times. The chain is built from TRBV19 and TRBJ1-5; no clear D gene. The CDR3 loop spans 15 amino acids. Germline CDR1 is LNHDA and CDR2 is SQIVND (reference sequence). V dropped 4 bases and J dropped 3 bases, with 13 bases sitting between them. The CDR3 nucleotides are TGTGCCAGTAGTACCAACAGAGGCCCCAATCAGCCCCAGCATTTT. Translation: CASSTNRGPNQPQHF.

The chain carries TRBV2 and TRBJ2-5, with D perhaps matching TRBD2 (5 bases). The CDR3 loop spans 14 amino acids. Germline CDR1 and CDR2: SNHLY and FYNNEI. The V and J ends lost 7 bases and 1 base respectively, with 13 bases between them. Here the CDR3 DNA reads TGTGCCAGCACCCCCTCGGGGATCCAAGAGACCCAGTACTTC. Encoded protein: CASTPSGIQETQYF.

A note on this clone: At one end, the junction sequence differs from germline, possibly due to a read error. The chain carries TRBV20-1 and TRBJ2-1, with 7 nucleotides matching TRBD2. The CDR3 length is 10 residues. Germline V gene lookup returns CDR1 DFQATT and CDR2 SNEGSKA (reference sequence). The CDR3 sequence: CSPSGNEQFF. CDR3 sequence (DNA): TGCAGTCCTAGCGGAAATGAGCAGTTCTTC.

CDR3 amino acids: CASSFFQSDEKLFF. CDR3 nucleotide sequence: TGTGCCAGCAGCTTCTTCCAATCAGATGAAAAACTGTTTTTT. J is TRBJ1-4 and V is TRBV7-9, with no clear D. This CDR3 contains 14 residues. Germline CDR1 is SEHNR and CDR2 is FQNEAQ (reference sequence). Deletions cut 3 bases from V and 6 bases from J, with 11 bases between. The variable domain in full, with the rest retrieved from reference TRBV7-9 and TRBJ1-4, is DTGVSQNPRHKITKRGQNVTFRCDPISEHNRLYWYRQTLGQGPEFLTYFQNEAQLEKSRLLSDRFSAERPKGSFSTLEIQRTEQGDSAMYLCASSFFQSDEKLFFGSGTQLSVL.

This clone was counted between two and nine times. The V call is TRBV19, the J call TRBJ1-4, with 12 bases fitting TRBD1. J lost 6 bases, V lost 6 bases, and 11 bases had no gene match. This CDR3 has 17 residues. CDR1 and CDR2 (germline): LNHDA, SQIVND (reference sequence). The CDR3 region is CASSRRDRGRMDEKLFF. The CDR3 coding sequence is TGTGCCAGTAGCCGTCGGGACAGGGGGCGAATGGATGAAAAACTGTTTTTT.